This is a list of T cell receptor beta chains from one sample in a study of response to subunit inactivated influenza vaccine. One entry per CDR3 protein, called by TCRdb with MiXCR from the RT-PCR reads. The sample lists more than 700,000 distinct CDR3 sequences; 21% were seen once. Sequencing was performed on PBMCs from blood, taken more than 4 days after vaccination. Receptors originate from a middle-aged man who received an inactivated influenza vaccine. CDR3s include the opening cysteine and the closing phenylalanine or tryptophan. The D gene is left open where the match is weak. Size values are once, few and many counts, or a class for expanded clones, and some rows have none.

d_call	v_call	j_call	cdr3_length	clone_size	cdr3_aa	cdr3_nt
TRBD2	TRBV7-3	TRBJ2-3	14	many	CASSSRGGADTQYF	TGTGCCAGCAGCTCCCGGGGAGGGGCAGATACGCAGTATTTT
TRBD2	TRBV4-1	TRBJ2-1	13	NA	CASRRGLAAEQFF	TGCGCCAGCAGGCGGGGACTAGCGGCTGAGCAGTTCTTC
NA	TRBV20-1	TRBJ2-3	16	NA	CSARGRVRGWADTQYF	TGCAGTGCTAGGGGTCGGGTTCGGGGATGGGCAGATACGCAGTATTTT
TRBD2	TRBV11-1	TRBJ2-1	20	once	CASSYTWTSGGLSSYNEQFF	TGTGCCAGCAGCTATACCTGGACTAGCGGGGGGTTAAGCTCCTACAATGAGCAGTTCTTC
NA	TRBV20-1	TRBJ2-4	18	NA	CSAREPGLSNRPKNIQYF	TGCAGTGCTAGAGAACCGGGACTCTCGAACCGGCCCAAAAACATTCAGTACTTC
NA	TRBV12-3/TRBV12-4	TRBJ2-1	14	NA	CASSFGQVQNEQFF	TGTGCCAGCAGTTTCGGGCAGGTACAGAATGAGCAGTTCTTC
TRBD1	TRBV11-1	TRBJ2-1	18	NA	CASSHPGQALDPDNEQFF	TGTGCCAGCAGCCACCCGGGACAGGCTCTCGATCCGGACAATGAGCAGTTCTTC
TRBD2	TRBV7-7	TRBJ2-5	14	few	CASSLATREGTQYF	TGTGCTAGCAGCTTAGCGACCAGGGAGGGGACCCAGTACTTC
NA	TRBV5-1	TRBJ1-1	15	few	CASSSSYGGGTEAFF	TGCGCCAGCAGCTCGAGCTACGGTGGGGGGACTGAAGCTTTCTTT
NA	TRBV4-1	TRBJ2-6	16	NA	CASSLQWLSGANVLTF	TGCGCCAGCAGCCTACAGTGGCTCTCTGGGGCCAACGTCCTGACTTTC
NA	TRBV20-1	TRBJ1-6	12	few	CSARDEKSPLHF	TGCAGTGCTAGAGATGAGAAATCACCCCTCCACTTT
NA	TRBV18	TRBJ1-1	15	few	CASSPRQVQNTEAFF	TGTGCCAGCTCACCACGACAGGTCCAGAACACTGAAGCTTTCTTT
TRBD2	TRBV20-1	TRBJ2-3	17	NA	CSARASGGTSSTDTQYF	TGCAGTGCTAGGGCTAGCGGGGGGACTTCTAGCACAGATACGCAGTATTTT
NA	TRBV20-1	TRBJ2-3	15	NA	CSAPRGTLVTDTQYF	TGCAGTGCTCCTCGAGGAACCTTAGTTACAGATACGCAGTATTTT
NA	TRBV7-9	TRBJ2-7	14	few	CASSSPVGRLEQYF	TGTGCCAGCAGCTCCCCGGTCGGGCGGCTCGAGCAGTACTTC
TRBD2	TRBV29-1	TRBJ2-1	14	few	CSVELAGGWNEQFF	TGCAGCGTTGAACTAGCGGGGGGTTGGAATGAGCAGTTCTTC
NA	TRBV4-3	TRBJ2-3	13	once	CASSQLPGNTQYF	TGCGCCAGCAGCCAACTCCCGGGGAATACGCAGTATTTT
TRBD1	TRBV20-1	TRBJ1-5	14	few	CSATRTGNNQPQHF	TGCAGTGCGACCCGGACAGGGAACAATCAGCCCCAGCATTTT
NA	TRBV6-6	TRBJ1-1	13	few	CASSYSHQGEAFF	TGTGCCAGCAGTTACTCCCACCAGGGGGAAGCTTTCTTT
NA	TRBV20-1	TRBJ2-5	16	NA	CSARDPASVSLGTQYF	TGCAGTGCTAGAGATCCGGCTAGCGTTAGTTTAGGGACCCAGTACTTC
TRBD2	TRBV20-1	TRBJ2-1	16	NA	CSAETGLAGGPNEQFF	TGCAGTGCTGAGACGGGACTAGCGGGGGGGCCCAATGAGCAGTTCTTC
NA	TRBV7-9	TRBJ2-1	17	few	CASSLAYALQGLNEQFF	TGTGCCAGCAGCTTAGCTTACGCACTGCAGGGACTCAATGAGCAGTTCTTC
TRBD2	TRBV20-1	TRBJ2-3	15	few	CSASYGGGLTDTQYF	TGCAGTGCTAGTTACGGCGGGGGGCTCACAGATACGCAGTATTTT
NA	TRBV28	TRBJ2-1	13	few	CASSLLAYNEQFF	TGTGCCAGCAGTTTGTTAGCTTACAATGAGCAGTTCTTC
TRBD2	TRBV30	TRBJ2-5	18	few	CAWSSRLAGGPHQETQYF	TGTGCCTGGAGTTCGAGACTAGCGGGGGGGCCACACCAAGAGACCCAGTACTTC
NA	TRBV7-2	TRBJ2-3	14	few	CASSFFRLTDTQYF	TGTGCCAGCAGCTTTTTTAGGCTCACAGATACGCAGTATTTT
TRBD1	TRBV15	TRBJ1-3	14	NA	CATSRDPGGNTIYF	TGTGCCACCAGCAGAGATCCAGGGGGGAACACCATATATTTT
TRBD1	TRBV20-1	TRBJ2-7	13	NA	CSAIRTGTGEQYF	TGCAGTGCTATCCGGACAGGGACTGGGGAGCAGTACTTC
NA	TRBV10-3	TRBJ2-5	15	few	CAISGQATSQETQYF	TGTGCCATCAGTGGACAGGCGACTTCTCAAGAGACCCAGTACTTC
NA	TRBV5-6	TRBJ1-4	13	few	CATLKQGEEKLFF	TGTGCCACCCTAAAACAGGGAGAGGAAAAACTGTTTTTT
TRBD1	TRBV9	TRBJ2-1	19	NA	CASSVAIPAKGAQWNEQFF	TGTGCCAGCAGCGTAGCCATCCCGGCTAAGGGGGCCCAGTGGAATGAGCAGTTCTTC
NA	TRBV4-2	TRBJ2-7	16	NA	CASSQATTDKSYEQYF	TGTGCCAGCAGCCAAGCGACGACAGATAAGTCCTACGAGCAGTACTTC
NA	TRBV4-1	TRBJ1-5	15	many	CASSQAEYSNQPQHF	TGCGCCAGCAGCCAAGCGGAATATAGCAATCAGCCCCAGCATTTT
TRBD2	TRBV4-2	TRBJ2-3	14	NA	CASSSGREADTQYF	TGTGCCAGCTCGAGCGGGAGGGAGGCAGATACGCAGTATTTT
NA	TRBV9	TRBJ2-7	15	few	CASSAGGGASYEQYF	TGTGCCAGCAGCGCCGGAGGGGGGGCCAGTTACGAGCAGTACTTC
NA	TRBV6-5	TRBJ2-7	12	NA	CASSPSVYEKYF	TGTGCCAGCAGCCCCTCAGTTTACGAGAAGTACTTC
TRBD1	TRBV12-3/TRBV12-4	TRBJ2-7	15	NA	CASSLPPGQGYEQYF	TGTGCCAGCAGTTTACCCCCGGGACAGGGCTACGAGCAGTACTTC
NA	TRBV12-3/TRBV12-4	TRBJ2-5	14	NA	CASSKGTLQETQYF	TGTGCCAGCAGCAAAGGGACACTCCAAGAGACCCAGTACTTC
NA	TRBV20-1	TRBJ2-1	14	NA	CSARARVMYNEQFF	TGCAGTGCTAGGGCCAGGGTAATGTACAATGAGCAGTTCTTC
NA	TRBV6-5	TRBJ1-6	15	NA	CASSYAQGGNSPLHF	TGTGCCAGCAGTTACGCACAGGGTGGAAATTCACCCCTCCACTTT
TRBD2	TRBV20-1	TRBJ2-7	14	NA	CSALSGGSSYEQYF	TGCAGTGCTTTAAGCGGGGGAAGCTCCTACGAGCAGTACTTC
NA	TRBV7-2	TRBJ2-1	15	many	CASSPYGASYNEQFF	TGTGCCAGCAGCCCGTACGGGGCGTCCTACAATGAGCAGTTCTTC
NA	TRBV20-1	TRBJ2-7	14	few	CSAPVFGSGYEQYF	TGCAGTGCTCCAGTCTTTGGATCCGGCTACGAGCAGTACTTC
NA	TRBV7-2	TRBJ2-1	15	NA	CASSLTPAGSNEQFF	TGTGCCAGCAGCTTAACCCCCGCAGGGAGCAATGAGCAGTTCTTC
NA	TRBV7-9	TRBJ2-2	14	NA	CASSLMGVPGELFF	TGTGCCAGCAGCTTAATGGGGGTTCCCGGGGAGCTGTTTTTT
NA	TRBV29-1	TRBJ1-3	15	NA	CSVEDPRHRGNTIYF	TGCAGCGTTGAAGATCCTAGACATAGGGGAAACACCATATATTTT
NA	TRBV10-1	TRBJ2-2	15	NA	CASSESRGNTGELFF	TGCGCCAGCAGTGAGTCTAGGGGGAACACCGGGGAGCTGTTTTTT
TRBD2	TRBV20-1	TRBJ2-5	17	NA	CSARDTAGGVGVETQYF	TGCAGTGCTAGAGATACAGCGGGGGGCGTAGGGGTGGAGACCCAGTACTTC